A single T cell receptor beta chain is shown here with its context. Between the trimmed V and J ends, which lost 0 bases and 3 bases, there was a span of 7 bases. This CDR3 has 14 amino acids. From germline, CDR1 is SGHNT and CDR2 YYREEE (reference sequence). Under the authors' procedure: Using reference gene primer amplification, nucleated cell counts were estimated. Assay used: immunoSEQ multiplex PCR; TCRdb lists only in-frame clones, some missing. V and J calls and clone size are given by that table; D and trimming were obtained from the DNA. The top ten clones hold approximately 15% of a sample with about 96,000 clones, roughly 84% of them seen once. The source of the sample is a study of blood T cell repertoires in COVID-19. As for the study in general: Samples came from the United States, Italy and Spain, spanning acute and convalescent COVID-19.

Sequencing used peripheral blood. This chain links TRBV5-4 with TRBJ1-5; TRBD1 is a possible D gene (5 bases). The origin of this receptor is a woman aged 55 to 70 with acute or convalescent COVID-19. The CDR3 sequence: CASSLAGNNQPQHF. CDR3 bases: TGTGCCAGCAGCTTGGCAGGGAACAATCAGCCCCAGCATTTT.